Following are 25 T cell receptor beta chains from one sample sequenced in a study of CD8 T cells in Susac syndrome. Roughly 0.5 to 1 ug RNA was reverse transcribed with random hexamers. One entry per CDR3 protein, called by TCRdb with MiXCR from the immunoSEQ multiplex PCR reads. The table shows 200,000 to 250,000 distinct CDR3 sequences, with nearly 97% occurring only once. Sample: CD4+ T cells from PBMCs. The receptors stem from a human donor with multiple sclerosis.

The sample holds a few counts of this clonotype. The genes are TRBV30 and TRBJ2-7; perhaps TRBD1 as D (6 bases). This CDR3 region has 13 residues. From germline, CDR1 is GTSNPN and CDR2 SVGIG (reference sequence). V lost 5 bases and J lost 0, with 11 bases in between. This chain's CDR3 is CAWLRDNSYEQYF. The CDR3, as DNA: TGTGCCTGGCTTAGGGACAACTCCTACGAGCAGTACTTC.

This chain uses TRBV5-1 with TRBJ2-3, with a tentative D call TRBD2 (5 bases). The ends were cut back, 3 bases at V and 5 bases at J, with 10 bases in the middle. From germline, CDR1 is SGHRS and CDR2 YFSETQ. The CDR3 length is 13 residues. Here the CDR3 reads CASSSPGIDTQYF. The CDR3 DNA is TGCGCCAGCAGCTCTCCGGGGATAGATACGCAGTATTTT.

In its sample, this clonotype was seen once. The chain recombines TRBV6-2 or TRBV6-3 with TRBJ2-1; 8 bases fit TRBD1. The CDR3 has 14 amino acids. Germline CDR1 and CDR2: MNHEY and SVGEGT. The J segment lost 9 bases and the V segment lost 6 bases, leaving 10 bases of the junction unmatched. As DNA, the CDR3 is TGTGCCAGCAGCTATTCGGACAGGGCACGTGAGCAGTTCTTC. It specifies CASSYSDRAREQFF.

This chain links TRBV6-5 with TRBJ2-1, with D perhaps matching TRBD2 (5 bases). Between the trimmed V and J ends, which lost 6 bases and 2 bases, there was a span of 14 bases. Germline V gene lookup returns CDR1 MNHEY and CDR2 SVGAGI. The CDR3 is made up of 15 amino acids. As DNA, the CDR3 is TGTGCCAGCAGGCGGACCAGAGGGACCTACAATGAGCAGTTCTTC. Translated, it gives CASRRTRGTYNEQFF.

The chain links TRBV12-3 or TRBV12-4 to TRBJ2-7, with 9 bases aligning to TRBD1. The V gene end was trimmed by 6 bases and the J gene end by 5 bases; junction bases not matched to a gene: 8. The CDR3 is made up of 14 amino acids. CDR3: CASSTGTGRHEQYF. For the CDR3, the DNA is TGTGCCAGCAGCACCGGGACAGGGAGGCACGAGCAGTACTTC.

The rearrangement joins TRBV29-1 to TRBJ1-2; D is undetermined. With 7 bases removed from V and 5 bases from J, the gap between germline ends came to 14 bases. The length of the CDR3 is 12 residues. Germline V gene sequence: CDR1 SQVTM, CDR2 ANQGSEA. CDR3 coding DNA: TGCAGCGGCCGGAGTTGGGAGTATGGCTACACCTTC. It encodes CSGRSWEYGYTF.

The chain couples TRBV2 to TRBJ2-7; 8 bases are a match to TRBD2. CDR1 and CDR2 (germline): SNHLY, FYNNEI. With V trimmed by 8 bases and J by 6 bases, 9 bases remained unmatched. This CDR3 is 13 amino acids long. DNA of the CDR3: TGTGCCAGCGGGGCGGGAGGCTGGGTCGAGCAGTACTTC. Protein: CASGAGGWVEQYF.

The chain recombines TRBV6-6 with TRBJ1-5, with 7 bases identical to TRBD1. The germline gives CDR1 MNHNY, CDR2 SVGAGI (reference sequence). The CDR3 length is 14 residues. Trimming removed 5 bases from V and 1 base from J; junction bases left unmatched: 2. CDR3 bases: TGTGCCAGCAGTCCACAGGGGAGCAATCAGCCCCAGCATTTT. As protein: CASSPQGSNQPQHF.

In its sample, this clonotype was seen once. The chain has TRBV20-1 and TRBJ2-5; 13 bases are a match to TRBD2. Germline CDR1 reads DFQATT; CDR2 reads SNEGSKA (reference sequence). The CDR3 has 16 residues. The junction had 7 bases not matched to a gene; V was cut back by 0 bases and J by 6 bases. CDR3 protein: CSAREETSGRRKTQYF. The CDR3 DNA reads TGCAGTGCTAGAGAGGAGACTAGCGGGAGGAGAAAGACCCAGTACTTC.

The chain couples TRBV2 to TRBJ1-4, with D perhaps TRBD1 (5 bases). V lost 8 bases, J lost 7 bases, and 17 bases lay in between. The length of the CDR3 is 14 residues. Germline CDR1 SNHLY, CDR2 FYNNEI. Here the CDR3 reads CASAYRTEGEKLFF. DNA for the CDR3: TGTGCCAGCGCCTACAGGACCGAGGGTGAAAAACTGTTTTTT.

A single count supports this clonotype. This chain joins TRBV29-1 and TRBJ1-1; unclear D gene. Germline CDR1 reads SQVTM; CDR2 reads ANQGSEA. V dropped 1 base and J dropped 4 bases, with 10 bases sitting between them. This CDR3 contains 13 residues. The CDR3 loop is CSVEGRLSTEAFF. CDR3 sequence (DNA): TGCAGCGTTGAAGGGCGGTTGAGCACTGAAGCTTTCTTT.

The chain uses TRBV20-1 and TRBJ1-5, with a tentative D call TRBD1 (5 bases). Trimming removed 6 bases at V and 6 bases at J, with 18 bases between. The CDR3 spans 14 residues. The V gene's germline CDR1 is DFQATT and CDR2 SNEGSKA (reference sequence). CDR3 residues: CSARETAGAQPQHF. CDR3 DNA sequence: TGCAGTGCCCGAGAGACAGCCGGGGCTCAGCCCCAGCATTTT.

CDR3 protein: CASSLSADPGYTF. Written as DNA, the CDR3 is TGCGCCAGCAGCTTGTCAGCAGACCCTGGCTACACCTTC. This chain links TRBV5-1 with TRBJ1-2, with D hard to call. CDR3 size: 13 residues. V gave up 1 base and J gave up 7 bases, with 11 bases separating them. Germline assignment: CDR1 SGHRS and CDR2 YFSETQ.

This rearrangement joins TRBV30 to TRBJ1-5; D ambiguous. The CDR3 has 15 amino acids. V lost 1 base and J 0 bases, leaving 10 bases between the germline ends. Per the germline V gene, CDR1 is GTSNPN and CDR2 is SVGIG (reference sequence). CDR3 protein: CAWSAGLHSNQPQHF. The CDR3 nucleotides read TGTGCCTGGAGTGCAGGACTACATAGCAATCAGCCCCAGCATTTT.

The chain employs TRBV29-1 and TRBJ2-3; 7 bases are shared with TRBD1. From germline, CDR1 is SQVTM and CDR2 ANQGSEA. V lost 4 bases to trimming and J lost 1 base; unmatched junction nucleotides: 2. CDR3 size: 13 residues. The CDR3 region has the DNA TGCAGCGTTGGTGACAGGGGCACAGATACGCAGTATTTT. Protein sequence: CSVGDRGTDTQYF.

The J gene is TRBJ1-2, the V gene TRBV30; no reliable D call. V was cut by 0 bases and J by 5 bases, with 7 bases left in between. CDR1 and CDR2 (germline): GTSNPN, SVGIG (reference sequence). There are 12 residues in the CDR3. The CDR3 DNA is TGTGCCTGGAGTGTCGATTCTTATGGCTACACCTTC. Protein: CAWSVDSYGYTF.

The genes are TRBV12-3 or TRBV12-4 and TRBJ2-1, with 8 bases that match TRBD2. Trimming at V came to 4 bases and at J to 5 bases, leaving 10 bases not matched to a gene. The CDR3 spans 16 residues. The CDR3 protein is CASSSLGRGSNNEQFF. The CDR3 DNA reads TGTGCCAGCAGTTCCCTCGGGAGGGGATCGAACAATGAGCAGTTCTTC.

This rearrangement joins TRBV15 to TRBJ1-5, with D perhaps matching TRBD1 (6 bases). This CDR3 has 14 amino acids. Germline V gene lookup returns CDR1 LNHNV and CDR2 YYDKDF (reference sequence). Trimming took 1 base from V and 6 from J, leaving 10 bases between them. The CDR3 DNA reads as TGTGCCACCAGCAGAGCGGGGGGCGGTCAGCCCCAGCATTTT. It codes for CATSRAGGGQPQHF.

The chain is built from TRBV6-5 and TRBJ2-1; 10 nucleotides agree with TRBD1. Germline CDR1 is MNHEY and CDR2 is SVGAGI. V was clipped by 5 bases and J by 5 bases; unmatched bases: 3. The CDR3 has 14 residues. The CDR3 nucleotides are TGTGCCAGCAGTCCGGGACAGGGGCACAATGAGCAGTTCTTC. Amino acid sequence: CASSPGQGHNEQFF.

The V call is TRBV24-1, the J call TRBJ2-1; 14 bases align to TRBD2. This CDR3 region has 13 residues. Germline V lookup: CDR1 KGHDR, CDR2 SFDVKD. V dropped 7 bases and J dropped 12; count of bases not matched to a gene: 4. CDR3: CATRGTSGGPQFF. As DNA, the CDR3 is TGTGCCACCAGGGGGACTAGCGGGGGACCGCAGTTCTTC.

The V and J genes are TRBV29-1 and TRBJ2-3; D gene unclear. The germline V and J ends were trimmed by 4 bases and 2 bases, with 10 bases remaining between them. In germline, CDR1 is SQVTM, CDR2 ANQGSEA. This CDR3 is 13 amino acids long. The CDR3 loop reads CSVVLILTDTQYF. The CDR3 coding sequence is TGCAGCGTTGTTCTCATACTCACAGATACGCAGTATTTT.

This sequence joins TRBV20-1 and TRBJ2-5; D is perhaps TRBD1 or TRBD2 (5 bases each). The germline V and J ends were trimmed by 6 bases and 4 bases, with 18 bases remaining between them. The CDR3 covers 14 residues. Germline CDR1 reads DFQATT; CDR2 reads SNEGSKA (reference sequence). The CDR3 DNA is TGCAGTGCAGATACCCGGGACGCCACAGAGACCCAGTACTTC. It codes for CSADTRDATETQYF.

The chain employs TRBV29-1 and TRBJ2-5; unclear D gene. V lost 4 bases and J lost 5, with 8 bases in between. The CDR3 totals 11 residues. From germline, CDR1 is SQVTM and CDR2 ANQGSEA. CDR3 loop: CSVALAETQYF. DNA for the CDR3: TGCAGCGTTGCTTTGGCGGAGACCCAGTACTTC. Full variable domain (remainder filled in from reference TRBV29-1 and TRBJ2-5): SAVISQKPSRDICQRGTSLTIQCQVDSQVTMMFWYRQQPGQSLTLIATANQGSEATYESGFVIDKFPISRPNLTFSTLTVSNMSPEDSSIYLCSVALAETQYFGPGTRLLVL.

The chain is built from TRBV5-1 and TRBJ2-3; TRBD1 matches at 10 bases. V lost 0 bases to trimming and J lost 2 bases; unmatched junction nucleotides: 3. Germline CDR1 and CDR2: SGHRS and YFSETQ. The CDR3 sequence is 16 residues long. CDR3 loop: CASSLADRGTTDTQYF. As DNA, the CDR3 is TGCGCCAGCAGCTTGGCGGACAGGGGGACCACAGATACGCAGTATTTT.

V gene TRBV7-8 combines with J gene TRBJ2-1, with D perhaps given as TRBD1 or TRBD2 (5 bases each). There are 17 residues in the CDR3. Trimming removed 2 bases from V and 0 bases from J, with 14 bases in between. Germline V CDR1 and CDR2: SGHVS, FQNEAQ. The CDR3 bases are TGTGCCAGCAGCTTATTAGACGGGGCCAGCTCCTACAATGAGCAGTTCTTC. Translated: CASSLLDGASSYNEQFF. The full variable domain, its missing parts supplied by reference TRBV7-8 and TRBJ2-1, is GAGVSQSPRYKVAKRGQDVALRCDPISGHVSLFWYQQALGQGPEFLTYFQNEAQLDKSGLPSDRFFAERPEGSVSTLKIQRTQQEDSAVYLCASSLLDGASSYNEQFFGPGTRLTVL.